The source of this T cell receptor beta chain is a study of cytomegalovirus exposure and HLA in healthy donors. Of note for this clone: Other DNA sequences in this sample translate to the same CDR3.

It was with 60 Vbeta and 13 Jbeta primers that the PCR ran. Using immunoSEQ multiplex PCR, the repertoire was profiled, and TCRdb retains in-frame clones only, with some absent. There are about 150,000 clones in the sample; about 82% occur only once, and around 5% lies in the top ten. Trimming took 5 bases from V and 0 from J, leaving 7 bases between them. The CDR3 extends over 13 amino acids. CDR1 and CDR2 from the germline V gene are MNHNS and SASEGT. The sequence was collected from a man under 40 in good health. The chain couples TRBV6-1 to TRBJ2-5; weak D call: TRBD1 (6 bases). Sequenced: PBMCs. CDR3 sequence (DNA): TGTGCCAGCAGTCGGGACAACCAAGAGACCCAGTACTTC. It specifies CASSRDNQETQYF.